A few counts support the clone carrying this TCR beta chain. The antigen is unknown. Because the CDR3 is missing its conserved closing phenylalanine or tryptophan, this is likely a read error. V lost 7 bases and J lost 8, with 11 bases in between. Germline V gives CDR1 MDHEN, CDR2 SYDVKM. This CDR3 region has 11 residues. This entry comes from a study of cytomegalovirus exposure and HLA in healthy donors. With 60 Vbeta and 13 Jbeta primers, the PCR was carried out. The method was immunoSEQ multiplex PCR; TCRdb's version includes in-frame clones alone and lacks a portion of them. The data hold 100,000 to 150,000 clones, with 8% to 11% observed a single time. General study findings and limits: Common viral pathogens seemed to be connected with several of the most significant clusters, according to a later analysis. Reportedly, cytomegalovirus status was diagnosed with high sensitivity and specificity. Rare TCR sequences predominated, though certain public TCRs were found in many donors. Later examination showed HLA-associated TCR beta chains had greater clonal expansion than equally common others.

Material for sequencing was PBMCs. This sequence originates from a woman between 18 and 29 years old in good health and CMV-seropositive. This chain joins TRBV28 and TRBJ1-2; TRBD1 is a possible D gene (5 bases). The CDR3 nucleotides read TGTGCCAGCAATTCAGGGTTAGGCTACACCGTC. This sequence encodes CASNSGLGYTV.